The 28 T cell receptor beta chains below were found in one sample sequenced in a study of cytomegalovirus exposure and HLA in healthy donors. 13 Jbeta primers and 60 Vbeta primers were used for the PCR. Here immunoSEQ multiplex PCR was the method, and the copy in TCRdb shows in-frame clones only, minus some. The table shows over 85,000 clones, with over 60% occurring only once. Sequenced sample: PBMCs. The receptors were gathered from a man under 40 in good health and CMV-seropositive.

CDR3 amino acids: CASSLMRVDRTTTVYGYTF. CDR3 nucleotides: TGTGCCAGCAGCTTGATGAGGGTCGACAGGACAACCACGGTATATGGCTACACCTTC. This sequence joins TRBV5-6 and TRBJ1-2; possibly TRBD1 for D (6 bases). Germline values: CDR1 SGHDT, CDR2 YYEEEE. The CDR3 has 19 amino acids. Trimming left V 1 base short and J 5 bases short, with 27 bases between.

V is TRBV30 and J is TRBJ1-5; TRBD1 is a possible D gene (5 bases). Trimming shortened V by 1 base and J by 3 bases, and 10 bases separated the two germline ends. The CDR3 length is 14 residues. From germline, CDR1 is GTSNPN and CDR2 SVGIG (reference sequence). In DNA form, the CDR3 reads TGTGCCTGGAGTGCAAACAGGTTCAATCAGCCCCAGCATTTT. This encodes CAWSANRFNQPQHF.

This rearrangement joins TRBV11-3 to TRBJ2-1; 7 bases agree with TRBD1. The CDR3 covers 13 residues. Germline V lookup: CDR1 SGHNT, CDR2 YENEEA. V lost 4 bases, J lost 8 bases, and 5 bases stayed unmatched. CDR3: CASSSQTGHEQFF. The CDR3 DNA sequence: TGTGCCAGCAGCTCCCAGACAGGGCATGAGCAGTTCTTC.

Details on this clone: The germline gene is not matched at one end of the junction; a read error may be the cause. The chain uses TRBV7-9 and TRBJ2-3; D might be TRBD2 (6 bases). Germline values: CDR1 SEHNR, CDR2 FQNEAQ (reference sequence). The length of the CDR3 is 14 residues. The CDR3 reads CASSVAASTDTQYF. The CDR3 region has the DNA TGTGCCAGCAGCGTAGCGGCAAGCACAGATACGCAGTATTTT.

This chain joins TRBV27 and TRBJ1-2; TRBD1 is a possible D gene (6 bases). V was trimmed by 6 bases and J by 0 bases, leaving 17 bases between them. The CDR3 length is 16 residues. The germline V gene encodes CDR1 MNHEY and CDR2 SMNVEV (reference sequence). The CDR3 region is CASSPRGGASNYGYTF. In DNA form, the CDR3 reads TGTGCCAGCAGCCCTAGGGGGGGGGCCTCTAACTATGGCTACACCTTC.

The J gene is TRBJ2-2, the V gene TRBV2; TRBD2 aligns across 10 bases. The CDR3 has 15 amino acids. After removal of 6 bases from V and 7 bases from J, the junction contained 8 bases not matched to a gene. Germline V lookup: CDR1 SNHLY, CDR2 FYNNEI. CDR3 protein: CASRAAGGPVGELFF. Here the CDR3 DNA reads TGTGCCAGCAGGGCAGCGGGGGGGCCGGTCGGGGAGCTGTTTTTT.

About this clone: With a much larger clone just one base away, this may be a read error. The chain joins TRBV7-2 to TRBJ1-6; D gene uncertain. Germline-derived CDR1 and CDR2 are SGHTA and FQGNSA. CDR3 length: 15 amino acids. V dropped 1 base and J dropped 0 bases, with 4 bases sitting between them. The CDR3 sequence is CASSLGSSYNSPLHF. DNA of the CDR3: TGTGCCAGCAGCTTAGGGAGCTCCTATAATTCACCCCTCCACTTT.

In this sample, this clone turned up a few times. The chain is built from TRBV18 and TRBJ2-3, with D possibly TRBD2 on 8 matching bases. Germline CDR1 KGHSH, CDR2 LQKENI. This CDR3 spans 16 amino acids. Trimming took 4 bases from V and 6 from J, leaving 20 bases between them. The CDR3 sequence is CASSLRGRGGQDTQYF. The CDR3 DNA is TGTGCCAGCTCACTCAGGGGCCGGGGGGGACAGGATACGCAGTATTTT.

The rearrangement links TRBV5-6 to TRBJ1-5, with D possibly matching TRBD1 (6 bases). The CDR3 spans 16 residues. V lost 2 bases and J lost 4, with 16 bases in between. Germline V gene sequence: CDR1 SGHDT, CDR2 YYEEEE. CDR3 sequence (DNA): TGTGCCAGCAGCTTAAGTCGGCAGGGGTCTAATCAGCCCCAGCATTTT. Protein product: CASSLSRQGSNQPQHF.

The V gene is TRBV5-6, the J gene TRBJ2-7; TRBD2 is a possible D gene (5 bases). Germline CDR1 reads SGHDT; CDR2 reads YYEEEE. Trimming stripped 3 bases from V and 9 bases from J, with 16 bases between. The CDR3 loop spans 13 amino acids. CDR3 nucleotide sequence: TGTGCCAGCAGCTCACCTACCTCTCGGGGGCAGTACTTC. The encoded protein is CASSSPTSRGQYF.

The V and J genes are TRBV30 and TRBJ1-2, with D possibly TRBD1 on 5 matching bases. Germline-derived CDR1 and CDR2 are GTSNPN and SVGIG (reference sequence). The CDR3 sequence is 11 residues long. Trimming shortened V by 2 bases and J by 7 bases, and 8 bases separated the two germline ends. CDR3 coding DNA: TGTGCCTGGAGTCGGGGGTCTGGCTACACCTTC. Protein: CAWSRGSGYTF.

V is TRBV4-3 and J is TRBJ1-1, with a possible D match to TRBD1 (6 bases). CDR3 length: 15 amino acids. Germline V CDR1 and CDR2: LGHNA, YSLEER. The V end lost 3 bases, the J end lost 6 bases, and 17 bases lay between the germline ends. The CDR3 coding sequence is TGCGCCAGCAGCCATCTTAGGGGGGGGGCCCCTGAAGCTTTCTTT. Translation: CASSHLRGGAPEAFF.

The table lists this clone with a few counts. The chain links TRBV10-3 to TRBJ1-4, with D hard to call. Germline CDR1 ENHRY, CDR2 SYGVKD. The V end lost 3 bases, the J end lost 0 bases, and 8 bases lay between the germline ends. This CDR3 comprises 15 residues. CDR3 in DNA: TGTGCCATCAGTGAAGCGGGCCCAACTAATGAAAAACTGTTTTTT. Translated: CAISEAGPTNEKLFF.

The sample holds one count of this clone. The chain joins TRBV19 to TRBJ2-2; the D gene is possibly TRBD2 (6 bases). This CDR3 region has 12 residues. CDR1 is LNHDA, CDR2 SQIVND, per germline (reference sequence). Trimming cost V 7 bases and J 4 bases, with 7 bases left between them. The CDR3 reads CASKEGTGELFF. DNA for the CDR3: TGTGCCAGTAAGGAGGGCACCGGGGAGCTGTTTTTT.

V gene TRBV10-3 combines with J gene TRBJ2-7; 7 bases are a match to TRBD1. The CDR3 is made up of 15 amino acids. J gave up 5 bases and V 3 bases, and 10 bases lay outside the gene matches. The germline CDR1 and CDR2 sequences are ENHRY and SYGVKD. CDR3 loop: CAISDSTTGSNEQYF. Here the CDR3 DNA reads TGTGCCATCAGTGATTCGACGACAGGGTCCAACGAGCAGTACTTC.

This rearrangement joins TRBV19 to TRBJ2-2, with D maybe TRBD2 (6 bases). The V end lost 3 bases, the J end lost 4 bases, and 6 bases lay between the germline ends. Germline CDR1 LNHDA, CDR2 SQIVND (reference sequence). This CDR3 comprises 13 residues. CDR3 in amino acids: CASSMRGTGELFF. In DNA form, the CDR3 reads TGTGCCAGTAGTATGCGGGGCACCGGGGAGCTGTTTTTT.

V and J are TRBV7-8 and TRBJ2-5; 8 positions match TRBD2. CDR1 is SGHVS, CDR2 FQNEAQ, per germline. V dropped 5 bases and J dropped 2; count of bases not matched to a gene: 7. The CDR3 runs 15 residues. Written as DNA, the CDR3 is TGTGCCAGCAGCGTCACCGGGACTAGACAAGAGACCCAGTACTTC. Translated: CASSVTGTRQETQYF.

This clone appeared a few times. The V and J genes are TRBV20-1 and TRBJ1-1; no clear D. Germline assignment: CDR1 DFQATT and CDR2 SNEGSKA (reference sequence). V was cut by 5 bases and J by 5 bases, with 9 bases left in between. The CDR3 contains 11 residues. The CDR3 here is CSAGPGTEAFF. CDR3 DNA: TGCAGTGCTGGCCCGGGGACTGAAGCTTTCTTT.

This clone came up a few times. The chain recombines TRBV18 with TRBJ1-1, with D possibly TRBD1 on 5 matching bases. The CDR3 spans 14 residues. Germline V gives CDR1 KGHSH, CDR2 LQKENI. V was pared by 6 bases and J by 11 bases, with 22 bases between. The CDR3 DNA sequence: TGTGCCAGCTCTACCAGCGGGGGTGATTGGTTTGCTTTCTTT. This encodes CASSTSGGDWFAFF.

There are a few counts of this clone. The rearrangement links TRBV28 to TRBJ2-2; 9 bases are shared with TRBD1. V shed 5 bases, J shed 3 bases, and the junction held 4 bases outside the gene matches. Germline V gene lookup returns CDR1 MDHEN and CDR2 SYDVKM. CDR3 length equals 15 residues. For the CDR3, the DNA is TGTGCCAGCAGTCCCGGGACAGGGTACACCGGGGAGCTGTTTTTT. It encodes CASSPGTGYTGELFF.

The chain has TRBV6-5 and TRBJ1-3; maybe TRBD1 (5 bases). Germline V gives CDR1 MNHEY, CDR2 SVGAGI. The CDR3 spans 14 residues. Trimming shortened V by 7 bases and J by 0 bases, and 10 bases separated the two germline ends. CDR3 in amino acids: CASTQGSSGNTIYF. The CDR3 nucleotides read TGTGCCAGCACGCAGGGAAGCTCTGGAAACACCATATATTTT.

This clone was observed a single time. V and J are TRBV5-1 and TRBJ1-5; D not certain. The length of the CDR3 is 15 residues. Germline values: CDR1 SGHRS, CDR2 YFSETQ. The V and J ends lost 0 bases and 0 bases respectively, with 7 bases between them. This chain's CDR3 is CASSLDGDSNQPQHF. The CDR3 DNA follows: TGCGCCAGCAGCTTGGACGGGGATAGCAATCAGCCCCAGCATTTT.

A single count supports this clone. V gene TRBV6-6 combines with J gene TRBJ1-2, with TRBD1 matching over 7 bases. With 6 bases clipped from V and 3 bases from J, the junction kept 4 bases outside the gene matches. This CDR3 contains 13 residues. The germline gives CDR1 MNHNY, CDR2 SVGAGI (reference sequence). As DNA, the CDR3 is TGTGCCAGCAGACTCGGACAGGACTATGGCTACACCTTC. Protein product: CASRLGQDYGYTF.

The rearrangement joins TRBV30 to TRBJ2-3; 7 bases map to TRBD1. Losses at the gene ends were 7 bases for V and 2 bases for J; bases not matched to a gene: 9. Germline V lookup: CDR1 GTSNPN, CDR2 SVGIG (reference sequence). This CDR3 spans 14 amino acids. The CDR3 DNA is TGTGCCTCGTTGGGACAGTCGAACACAGATACGCAGTATTTT. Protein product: CASLGQSNTDTQYF.

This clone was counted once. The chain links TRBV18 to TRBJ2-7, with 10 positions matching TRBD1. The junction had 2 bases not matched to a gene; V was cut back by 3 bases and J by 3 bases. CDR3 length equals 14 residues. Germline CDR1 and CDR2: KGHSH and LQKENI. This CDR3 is CASSPGQGIYEQYF. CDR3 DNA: TGTGCCAGCTCACCGGGACAGGGGATCTACGAGCAGTACTTC. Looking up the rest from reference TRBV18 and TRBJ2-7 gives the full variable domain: NAGVMQNPRHLVRRRGQEARLRCSPMKGHSHVYWYRQLPEEGLKFMVYLQKENIIDESGMPKERFSAEFPKEGPSILRIQQVVRGDSAAYFCASSPGQGIYEQYFGPGTRLTVT.

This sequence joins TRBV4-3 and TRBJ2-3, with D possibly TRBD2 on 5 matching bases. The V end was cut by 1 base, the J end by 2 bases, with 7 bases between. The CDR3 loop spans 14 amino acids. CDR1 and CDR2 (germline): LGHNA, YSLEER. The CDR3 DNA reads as TGCGCCAGCAGCCAAGGAGGGCACACAGATACGCAGTATTTT. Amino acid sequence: CASSQGGHTDTQYF.

DNA for the CDR3: TGTGCCAGCAGCGTAGAATCGCAGGGGTTGAGCTACACCTTC. It is translated as CASSVESQGLSYTF. V gene TRBV9 combines with J gene TRBJ1-2, with D tentatively TRBD1 (6 bases). Trimming removed 0 bases from V and 9 bases from J, with 15 bases in between. This CDR3 comprises 14 residues. Per the germline V gene, CDR1 is SGDLS and CDR2 is YYNGEE.

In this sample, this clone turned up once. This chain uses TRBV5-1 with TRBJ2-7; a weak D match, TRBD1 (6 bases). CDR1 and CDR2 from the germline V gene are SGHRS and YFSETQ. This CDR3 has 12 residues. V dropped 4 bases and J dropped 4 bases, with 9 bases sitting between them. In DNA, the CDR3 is TGCGCCAGCAGCACCACAGGGTACGAGCAGTACTTC. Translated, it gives CASSTTGYEQYF. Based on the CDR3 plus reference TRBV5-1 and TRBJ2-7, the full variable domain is KAGVTQTPRYLIKTRGQQVTLSCSPISGHRSVSWYQQTPGQGLQFLFEYFSETQRNKGNFPGRFSGRQFSNSRSEMNVSTLELGDSALYLCASSTTGYEQYFGPGTRLTVT.